The 13 T cell receptor beta chains below all came from one sample that was sequenced in a study of cytomegalovirus exposure and HLA in healthy donors. The PCR employed 60 Vbeta primers together with 13 Jbeta primers. Clones were sequenced by immunoSEQ multiplex PCR, and TCRdb holds only the in-frame ones, with some missing. The repertoire consists of 50,000 or so clones, with 65% to 80% occurring once and the leading ten covering approximately 2.3%. The sequencing sample was made of PBMCs. Receptor source: a female donor in good health and CMV-seronegative.

This clone has only one observation. The chain carries TRBV19 and TRBJ2-3; tentatively, D is TRBD2 (5 bases). This CDR3 has 17 amino acids. Germline V gene sequence: CDR1 LNHDA, CDR2 SQIVND (reference sequence). Trimming cost V 5 bases and J 5 bases, with 23 bases left between them. CDR3 DNA: TGTGCCAGTAGTCGACTGCGAACGAGGGAGCCGGTAGATACGCAGTATTTT. Translated: CASSRLRTREPVDTQYF.

The genes are TRBV18 and TRBJ2-7, with TRBD2 matching over 10 bases. The V gene's germline CDR1 is KGHSH and CDR2 LQKENI. The CDR3 has 15 amino acids. V was pared by 1 base and J by 5 bases, with 5 bases of the junction left unmatched. In DNA form, the CDR3 reads TGTGCCAGCTCACCACGAGCGGGGGGGAGAAACGAGCAGTACTTC. Amino acid sequence: CASSPRAGGRNEQYF.

This clone appeared once. This chain uses TRBV5-1 with TRBJ2-7; the D gene is possibly TRBD1 (6 bases). In germline, CDR1 is SGHRS, CDR2 YFSETQ. V was pared by 2 bases and J by 3 bases, with 15 bases between. CDR3 length: 15 residues. The CDR3 sequence: CASSFTGQDIYEQYF. The CDR3 coding sequence is TGCGCCAGCAGCTTCACGGGACAAGACATCTACGAGCAGTACTTC.

CDR3 sequence: CAWSVPAGGQFF. DNA for the CDR3: TGTGCCTGGAGTGTACCGGCGGGAGGGCAGTTCTTC. The chain uses TRBV30 and TRBJ2-1, with TRBD2 matching over 8 bases. CDR3 length: 12 amino acids. The germline gives CDR1 GTSNPN, CDR2 SVGIG (reference sequence). V shed 0 bases and J 12 bases; nucleotides not matched to a gene: 4.

The genes are TRBV5-4 and TRBJ2-7; 7 bases match TRBD1. This CDR3 has 15 amino acids. CDR1 is SGHNT, CDR2 YYREEE, per germline (reference sequence). Trimming at V came to 4 bases and at J to 5 bases, leaving 12 bases not matched to a gene. In nucleotides, the CDR3 is TGTGCCAGCAGCGGCCGTAGAAGGGGGCAAAACGAGCAGTACTTC. Translation: CASSGRRRGQNEQYF.

V gene TRBV13 combines with J gene TRBJ2-3, with 9 bases that match TRBD2. The CDR3 spans 17 residues. The V and J ends lost 4 bases and 8 bases, in that order; junction bases with no gene match: 16. Germline V lookup: CDR1 PRHDT, CDR2 FYEKMQ (reference sequence). CDR3 sequence reads: CASSSPRYGGGARTQYF. In DNA, the CDR3 is TGTGCCAGCAGCTCCCCCCGATATGGCGGGGGGGCCCGTACGCAGTATTTT.

The rearrangement uses TRBV7-2 and TRBJ2-5; no clear D. Trimming stripped 5 bases from V and 1 base from J, with 11 bases between. Looked up from germline, CDR1 is SGHTA and CDR2 is FQGNSA. The length of the CDR3 is 14 residues. This chain's CDR3 is CASSPEISQETQYF. In nucleotides, the CDR3 is TGTGCCAGCAGCCCGGAGATTTCCCAAGAGACCCAGTACTTC.

V gene TRBV18 combines with J gene TRBJ2-3; D is undetermined. The CDR3 totals 17 residues. V gave up 6 bases and J gave up 2 bases, with 21 bases separating them. CDR1 is KGHSH and CDR2 is LQKENI in the germline V gene. The CDR3 nucleotides read TGTGCCAGCTCCGACCCCGCCCGCGGTTATTACACAGATACGCAGTATTTT. Translation gives CASSDPARGYYTDTQYF.

CDR3 protein: CASSLGGSYGYTF. The CDR3 DNA reads as TGTGCCAGCAGCCTGGGGGGGAGCTATGGCTACACCTTC. The chain combines TRBV13 with TRBJ1-2, with a weak D call TRBD1 (5 bases). This CDR3 region has 13 residues. CDR1 PRHDT and CDR2 FYEKMQ come from the germline V gene (reference sequence). V lost 5 bases and J lost 4, with 11 bases in between.

The V call is TRBV25-1, the J call TRBJ2-7; 8 bases are a match to TRBD1. CDR1 MGHDK and CDR2 SYGVNS come from the germline V gene. Trimming removed 1 base from V and 2 bases from J; junction bases left unmatched: 7. The CDR3 sequence is 16 residues long. The DNA of the CDR3 is TGTGCCAGCAGTGAATCCGCGGGACAGGATCCCTACGAGCAGTACTTC. Protein sequence: CASSESAGQDPYEQYF.

The CDR3 region has the DNA TGTGCCGCAACAGGGGGCGCAAATAATGAGCAGTTCTTC. Residues: CAATGGANNEQFF. The genes are TRBV5-4 and TRBJ2-1, with 9 nucleotides matching TRBD1. The CDR3 contains 13 residues. The germline V gene has CDR1 SGHNT and CDR2 YYREEE (reference sequence). After removal of 10 bases from V and 7 bases from J, the junction contained 9 bases not matched to a gene.

The rearrangement links TRBV7-8 to TRBJ2-3, with D possibly TRBD1 on 6 matching bases. V was trimmed by 7 bases and J by 1 base, leaving 9 bases between them. Germline-derived CDR1 and CDR2 are SGHVS and FQNEAQ. The CDR3 is 13 residues long. CDR3 sequence reads: CASNAGGTDTQYF. In DNA, the CDR3 is TGTGCCAGCAATGCAGGGGGCACAGATACGCAGTATTTT.

This chain uses TRBV9 with TRBJ2-7; TRBD2 aligns across 7 bases. Germline V lookup: CDR1 SGDLS, CDR2 YYNGEE. Trimming cost V 2 bases and J 6 bases; bases outside gene matches: 14. The CDR3 covers 16 residues. For the CDR3, the DNA is TGTGCCAGCAGCGTTGGAACCGGGACTACCAATTTCGAGCAGTACTTC. It yields the protein CASSVGTGTTNFEQYF.